These 19 T cell receptor beta chains were sequenced from one sample in a study of T cell changes during pregnancy in multiple sclerosis. Sequencing was performed with immunoSEQ multiplex PCR; in TCRdb, only in-frame clones are kept and a portion is missing. The table includes around 35,000 clones, approximately 90% detected once. The specimen comprised CD8+ T cells from peripheral blood mononuclear cells, sampled before pregnancy. The receptors derive from a female donor with multiple sclerosis, enrolled in a pregnancy study.

The rearrangement joins TRBV14 to TRBJ2-4, with unresolved D. Germline V gene data show CDR1 as SGHDN and CDR2 as FVKESK. Between the trimmed V and J ends, which lost 0 bases and 7 bases, there was a span of 10 bases. There are 14 residues in the CDR3. This CDR3 reads CASSQDRGVNIQYF. CDR3 DNA sequence: TGTGCCAGCAGCCAAGATCGAGGCGTCAACATTCAGTACTTC.

The rearrangement joins TRBV7-8 to TRBJ2-1; 11 bases map to TRBD2. Germline CDR1 SGHVS, CDR2 FQNEAQ. The CDR3 sequence is 16 residues long. Trimming took 3 bases from V and 7 from J; bases not matched to a gene: 8. The CDR3 loop is CASSFPGTSGGNEQFF. CDR3 in DNA: TGTGCCAGCAGCTTCCCCGGGACTAGCGGTGGGAATGAGCAGTTCTTC.

V and J are TRBV27 and TRBJ2-1; 9 bases line up with TRBD1. Losses at the gene ends were 7 bases for V and 0 bases for J; bases not matched to a gene: 4. The CDR3 is made up of 15 amino acids. In germline, CDR1 is MNHEY, CDR2 SMNVEV (reference sequence). CDR3 sequence (DNA): TGTGCCAGCAACCAGGGACAGGGCTCCTACAATGAGCAGTTCTTC. Protein sequence: CASNQGQGSYNEQFF.

This chain uses TRBV4-3 with TRBJ2-7; D may be TRBD1 (6 bases). Trimming pared 4 bases from V and 3 bases from J, leaving 10 bases between. Per the germline V gene, CDR1 is LGHNA and CDR2 is YSLEER. The CDR3 length is 13 residues. This chain's CDR3 is CASSLTQGYEQYF. CDR3 coding DNA: TGCGCCAGCAGCCTAACACAGGGCTACGAGCAGTACTTC.

This clone is a singleton in its sample. V gene TRBV29-1 combines with J gene TRBJ1-1, with D uncertain. V gave up 6 bases and J gave up 6 bases, with 20 bases separating them. CDR1 is SQVTM and CDR2 is ANQGSEA in the germline V gene. The CDR3 is made up of 14 amino acids. The CDR3 sequence: CSVGEGSGSSEAFF. CDR3 bases: TGCAGCGTAGGTGAGGGATCGGGAAGCTCTGAAGCTTTCTTT.

This chain uses TRBV6-1 with TRBJ2-1; 8 bases match TRBD2. The CDR3 contains 16 residues. Trimming at V came to 4 bases and at J to 9 bases, leaving 14 bases not matched to a gene. The germline gives CDR1 MNHNS, CDR2 SASEGT. The CDR3 region is CASSGTGPAGVGEQFF. The CDR3 region has the DNA TGTGCCAGCAGTGGTACCGGCCCAGCGGGAGTAGGTGAGCAGTTCTTC.

V usage is TRBV2 and J usage is TRBJ2-5; no reliable D call. The V gene's germline CDR1 is SNHLY and CDR2 FYNNEI. The V gene lost 7 bases and the J gene lost 4 bases, with 10 bases spanning the gap. This CDR3 spans 12 amino acids. The CDR3 spells CASTLGTETQYF. The CDR3 DNA reads TGTGCCAGCACCCTAGGAACAGAGACCCAGTACTTC.

The chain uses TRBV7-9 and TRBJ2-3; D is unresolved. Germline values: CDR1 SEHNR, CDR2 FQNEAQ (reference sequence). The CDR3 loop spans 12 amino acids. Trimming left V 2 bases short and J 8 bases short, with 8 bases between. Here the CDR3 reads CASSLSGLTQYF. The CDR3 region has the DNA TGTGCCAGCAGCTTAAGTGGGCTTACGCAGTATTTT.

The chain couples TRBV10-3 to TRBJ2-2, with D possibly TRBD2 on 6 matching bases. This CDR3 contains 18 residues. V lost 6 bases and J lost 4, with 24 bases in between. Germline V gives CDR1 ENHRY, CDR2 SYGVKD. The CDR3 DNA follows: TGTGCCATCAGCCCTACCTTAGCAGTCGGGAGTGGCACCGGGGAGCTGTTTTTT. It translates to CAISPTLAVGSGTGELFF.

This clone has only one observation. The chain carries TRBV4-2 and TRBJ2-7; 7 nucleotides align to TRBD1. The CDR3 sequence is 15 residues long. Germline V gives CDR1 LGHNA, CDR2 YNFKEQ. V shed 0 bases, J shed 1 base, and the junction held 3 bases outside the gene matches. CDR3 nucleotide sequence: TGTGCCAGCAGCCAAGATTTGGGACAGTCCTACGAGCAGTACTTC. Residues: CASSQDLGQSYEQYF.

This clone has only one observation. The CDR3 sequence: CASTPGGAEAFF. The CDR3, as DNA: TGTGCCAGTACCCCAGGGGGCGCTGAAGCTTTCTTT. The genes are TRBV19 and TRBJ1-1; 8 bases line up with TRBD1. This CDR3 has 12 residues. After removal of 7 bases from V and 6 bases from J, the junction contained 4 bases not matched to a gene. Per the germline V gene, CDR1 is LNHDA and CDR2 is SQIVND (reference sequence).

The genes are TRBV11-2 and TRBJ2-7, with D perhaps TRBD2 (5 bases). Germline loops: CDR1 SGHAT, CDR2 FQNNGV. Trimming cost V 1 base and J 2 bases, with 12 bases left between them. The CDR3 is 15 amino acids. The CDR3 DNA is TGTGCCAGCAGCTTAGGGGCGGGCTCTACCTACGAGCAGTACTTC. Amino acids: CASSLGAGSTYEQYF.

V and J are TRBV27 and TRBJ2-7, with 10 bases matching TRBD2. Trimming took 3 bases from V and 0 from J; bases not matched to a gene: 2. This CDR3 is 15 amino acids long. The germline gives CDR1 MNHEY, CDR2 SMNVEV (reference sequence). The CDR3 sequence: CASSLASGSSYEQYF. In DNA, the CDR3 is TGTGCCAGCAGTTTGGCTAGCGGGAGCTCCTACGAGCAGTACTTC.

The chain links TRBV5-6 to TRBJ2-2, with TRBD2 as a possible D gene (7 bases). Germline V gene sequence: CDR1 SGHDT, CDR2 YYEEEE. The CDR3 covers 15 residues. V was clipped by 6 bases and J by 3 bases, with 15 bases between them. In DNA, the CDR3 is TGTGCCAGCATGCAAGGGGGGGAGTACACCGGGGAGCTGTTTTTT. This encodes CASMQGGEYTGELFF.

This clone was detected once. This chain connects TRBV10-3 to TRBJ1-2; weak D call: TRBD1 (5 bases). The CDR3 loop spans 13 amino acids. Germline CDR1 is ENHRY and CDR2 is SYGVKD. The germline V and J ends were trimmed by 2 bases and 1 base, with 5 bases remaining between them. CDR3 region: CAISEDSNYGYTF. The CDR3 DNA is TGTGCCATCAGTGAGGACAGTAACTATGGCTACACCTTC.

The chain employs TRBV19 and TRBJ1-6, with TRBD1 matching over 7 bases. V was clipped by 2 bases and J by 9 bases; unmatched bases: 7. CDR1 and CDR2 (germline): LNHDA, SQIVND (reference sequence). The CDR3 is made up of 15 amino acids. The DNA of the CDR3 is TGTGCCAGTAGTATAAAGGGGGCCCATGGTTCACCCCTCCACTTT. Translating it yields CASSIKGAHGSPLHF.

The V call is TRBV29-1, the J call TRBJ2-5; tentatively, D is TRBD1 (5 bases). The CDR3 totals 12 residues. CDR1 and CDR2 (germline): SQVTM, ANQGSEA. Trimming left V 5 bases short and J 1 base short, with 8 bases between. The CDR3 loop reads CSVRQSQETQYF. CDR3 nucleotides: TGCAGCGTTAGACAGAGCCAAGAGACCCAGTACTTC.

In this sample, this clone turned up once. The V gene is TRBV27, the J gene TRBJ2-5, with D maybe TRBD2 (7 bases). This CDR3 contains 18 residues. The V end was cut by 5 bases, the J end by 5 bases, with 27 bases between. Germline V gene lookup returns CDR1 MNHEY and CDR2 SMNVEV (reference sequence). The CDR3: CASSLRGDWEGPSETQYF. The CDR3 DNA reads as TGTGCCAGCAGTCTTAGGGGGGACTGGGAGGGACCTTCGGAGACCCAGTACTTC.

The chain recombines TRBV4-3 with TRBJ2-4, with 8 positions matching TRBD1. The CDR3 totals 17 residues. The germline V gene encodes CDR1 LGHNA and CDR2 YSLEER. Trimming took 0 bases from V and 7 from J; bases not matched to a gene: 11. The CDR3 nucleotides read TGCGCCAGCAGCCAAGACCAATTCGGACAGGGCATGAACATTCAGTACTTC. Encoded protein: CASSQDQFGQGMNIQYF.